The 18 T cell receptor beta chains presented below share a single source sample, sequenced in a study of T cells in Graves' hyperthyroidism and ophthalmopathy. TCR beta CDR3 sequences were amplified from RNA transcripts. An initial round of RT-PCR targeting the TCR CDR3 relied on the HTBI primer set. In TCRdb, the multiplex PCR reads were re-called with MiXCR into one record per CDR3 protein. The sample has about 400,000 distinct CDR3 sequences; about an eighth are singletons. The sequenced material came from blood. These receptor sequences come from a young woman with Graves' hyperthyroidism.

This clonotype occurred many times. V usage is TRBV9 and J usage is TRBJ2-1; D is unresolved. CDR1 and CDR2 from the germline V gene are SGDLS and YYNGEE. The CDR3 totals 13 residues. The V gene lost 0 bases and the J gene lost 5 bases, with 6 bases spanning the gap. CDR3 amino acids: CASSVGRNNEQFF. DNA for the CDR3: TGTGCCAGCAGCGTAGGCCGGAACAATGAGCAGTTCTTC.

The CDR3 spells CASSESAYSTQYF. In DNA form, the CDR3 reads TGCGCCAGCAGTGAGTCGGCTTATAGTACGCAGTATTTT. V and J are TRBV10-1 and TRBJ2-3; D gene unclear. Trimming removed 0 bases at V and 8 bases at J, with 9 bases between. The CDR3 runs to 13 residues. Germline V gene lookup returns CDR1 WNHNN and CDR2 SYGVQD (reference sequence).

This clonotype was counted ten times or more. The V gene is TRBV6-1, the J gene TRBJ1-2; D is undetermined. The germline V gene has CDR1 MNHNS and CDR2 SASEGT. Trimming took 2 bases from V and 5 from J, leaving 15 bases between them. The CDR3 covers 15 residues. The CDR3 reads CASSETNAKSYGYTF. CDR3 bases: TGTGCCAGCAGTGAAACGAACGCCAAGAGTTATGGCTACACCTTC.

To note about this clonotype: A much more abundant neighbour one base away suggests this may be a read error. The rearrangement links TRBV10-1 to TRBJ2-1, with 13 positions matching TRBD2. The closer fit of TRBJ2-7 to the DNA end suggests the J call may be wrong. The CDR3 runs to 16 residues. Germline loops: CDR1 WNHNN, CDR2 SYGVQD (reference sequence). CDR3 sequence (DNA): TGCGCCAGCAGCCGGACTAGCGGGGGTACCTACAATGAGCAGTACTTC. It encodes CASSRTSGGTYNEQYF.

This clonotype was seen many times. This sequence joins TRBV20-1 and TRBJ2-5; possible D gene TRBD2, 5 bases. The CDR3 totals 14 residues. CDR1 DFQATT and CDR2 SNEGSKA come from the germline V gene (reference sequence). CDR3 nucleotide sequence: TGCAGCGCAAGAGGGTCCGATTACCAAGAGACCCAGTACTTC. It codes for CSARGSDYQETQYF.

DNA for the CDR3: TGTGCCAGTAGTATACACAGGGGCTACACCGGGGAGCTGTTTTTT. It codes for CASSIHRGYTGELFF. The chain couples TRBV19 to TRBJ2-2; 7 nucleotides align to TRBD1. The V gene end was trimmed by 2 bases and the J gene end by 3 bases; junction bases not matched to a gene: 3. Germline CDR1 reads LNHDA; CDR2 reads SQIVND (reference sequence). The length of the CDR3 is 15 residues.

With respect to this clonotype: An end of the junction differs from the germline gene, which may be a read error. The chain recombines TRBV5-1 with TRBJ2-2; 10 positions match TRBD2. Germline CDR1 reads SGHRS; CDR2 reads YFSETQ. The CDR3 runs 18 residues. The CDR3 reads CASSQHTTSGKYTGGLFF. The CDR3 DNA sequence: TGCGCCAGCAGCCAACATACTACTAGCGGGAAGTACACCGGGGGGCTGTTTTTT.

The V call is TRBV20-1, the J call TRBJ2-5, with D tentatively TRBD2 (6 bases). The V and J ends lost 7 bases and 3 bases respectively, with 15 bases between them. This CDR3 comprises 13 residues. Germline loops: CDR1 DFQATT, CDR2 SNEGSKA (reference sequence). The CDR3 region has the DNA TGCAGTGGGGGGACCGGGAGTAAAGAGACCCAGTACTTC. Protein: CSGGTGSKETQYF.

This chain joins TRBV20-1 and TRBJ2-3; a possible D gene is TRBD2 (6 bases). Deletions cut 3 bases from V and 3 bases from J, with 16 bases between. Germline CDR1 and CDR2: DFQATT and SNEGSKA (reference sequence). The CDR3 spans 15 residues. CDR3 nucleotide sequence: TGCAGTGCTAGTAAGGGAGGTCAAAGTACAGATACGCAGTATTTT. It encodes CSASKGGQSTDTQYF.

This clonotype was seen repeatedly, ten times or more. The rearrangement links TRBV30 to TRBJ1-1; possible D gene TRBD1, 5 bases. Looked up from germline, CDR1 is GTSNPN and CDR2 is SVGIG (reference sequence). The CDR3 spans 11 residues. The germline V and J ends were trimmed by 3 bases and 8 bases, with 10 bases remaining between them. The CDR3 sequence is CAWRGGKEAFF. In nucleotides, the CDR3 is TGTGCCTGGAGGGGGGGGAAGGAAGCTTTCTTT. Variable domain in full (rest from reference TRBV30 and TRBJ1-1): SQTIHQWPATLVQPVGSPLSLECTVEGTSNPNLYWYRQAAGRGLQLLFYSVGIGQISSEVPQNLSASRPQDRQFILSSKKLLLSDSGFYLCAWRGGKEAFFGQGTRLTVV.

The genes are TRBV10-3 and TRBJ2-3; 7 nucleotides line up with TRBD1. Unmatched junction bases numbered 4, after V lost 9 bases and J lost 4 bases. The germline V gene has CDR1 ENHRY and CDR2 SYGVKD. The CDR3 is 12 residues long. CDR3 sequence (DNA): TGTGCCATATCAGGGGGATCAGATACGCAGTATTTT. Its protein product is CAISGGSDTQYF.

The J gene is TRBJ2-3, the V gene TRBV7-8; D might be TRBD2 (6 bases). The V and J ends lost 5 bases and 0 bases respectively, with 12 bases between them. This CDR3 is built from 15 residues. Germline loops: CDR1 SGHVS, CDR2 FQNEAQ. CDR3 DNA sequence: TGTGCCAGCAGCCACCGGGACTTCAGCACAGATACGCAGTATTTT. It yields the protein CASSHRDFSTDTQYF.

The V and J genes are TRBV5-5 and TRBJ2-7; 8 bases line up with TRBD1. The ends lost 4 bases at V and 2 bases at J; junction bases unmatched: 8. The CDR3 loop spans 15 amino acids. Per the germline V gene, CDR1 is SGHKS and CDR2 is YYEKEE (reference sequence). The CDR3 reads CASSPPGGHPYEQYF. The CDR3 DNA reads TGTGCCAGCAGCCCGCCAGGGGGCCACCCCTACGAGCAGTACTTC.

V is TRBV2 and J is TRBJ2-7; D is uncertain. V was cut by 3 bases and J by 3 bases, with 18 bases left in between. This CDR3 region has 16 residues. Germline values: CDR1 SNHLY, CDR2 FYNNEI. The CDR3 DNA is TGTGCCAGCAGTGACTCCAGCATCAGGAAAATCTACGAGCAGTACTTC. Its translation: CASSDSSIRKIYEQYF.

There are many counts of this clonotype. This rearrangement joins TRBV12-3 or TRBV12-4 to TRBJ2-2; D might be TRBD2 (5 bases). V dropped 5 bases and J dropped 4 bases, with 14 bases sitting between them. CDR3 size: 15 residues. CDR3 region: CASSPRGDSTGELFF. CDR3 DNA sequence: TGTGCCAGCAGTCCCCGGGGAGATAGCACCGGGGAGCTGTTTTTT.

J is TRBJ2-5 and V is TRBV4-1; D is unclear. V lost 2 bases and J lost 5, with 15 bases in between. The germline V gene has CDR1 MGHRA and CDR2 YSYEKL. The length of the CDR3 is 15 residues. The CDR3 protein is CASSQPHAARETQYF. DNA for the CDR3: TGCGCCAGCAGCCAACCTCACGCGGCAAGGGAGACCCAGTACTTC.

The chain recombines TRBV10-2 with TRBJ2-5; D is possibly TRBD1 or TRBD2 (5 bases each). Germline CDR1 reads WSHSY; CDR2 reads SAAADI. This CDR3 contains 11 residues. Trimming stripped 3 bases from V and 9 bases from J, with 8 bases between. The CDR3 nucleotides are TGCGCCAGCAGTGAAAGGGACGCCCAGTACTTC. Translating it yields CASSERDAQYF.

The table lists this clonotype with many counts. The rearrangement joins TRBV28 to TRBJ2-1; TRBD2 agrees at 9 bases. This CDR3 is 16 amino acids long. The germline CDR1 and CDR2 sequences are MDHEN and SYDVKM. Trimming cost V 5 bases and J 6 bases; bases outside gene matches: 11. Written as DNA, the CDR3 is TGTGCCAGCAGTGGGGCGACTAGCGGAAGCCGCAATGAGCAGTTCTTC. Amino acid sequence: CASSGATSGSRNEQFF.